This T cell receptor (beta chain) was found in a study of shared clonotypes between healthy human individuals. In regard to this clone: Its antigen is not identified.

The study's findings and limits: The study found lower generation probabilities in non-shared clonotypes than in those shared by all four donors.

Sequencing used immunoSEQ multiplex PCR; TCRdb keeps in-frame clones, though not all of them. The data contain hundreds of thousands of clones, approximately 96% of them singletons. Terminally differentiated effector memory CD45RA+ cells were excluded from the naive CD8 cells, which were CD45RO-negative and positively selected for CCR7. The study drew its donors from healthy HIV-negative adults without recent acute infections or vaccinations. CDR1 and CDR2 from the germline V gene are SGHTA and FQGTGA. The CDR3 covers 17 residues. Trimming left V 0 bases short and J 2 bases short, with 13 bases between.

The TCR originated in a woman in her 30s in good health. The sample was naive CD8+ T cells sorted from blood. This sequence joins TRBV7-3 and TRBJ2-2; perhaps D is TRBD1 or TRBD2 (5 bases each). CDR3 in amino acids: CASSLTPSGPNTGELFF. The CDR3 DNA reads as TGTGCCAGCAGCTTAACGCCCTCGGGACCCAACACCGGGGAGCTGTTTTTT.